These 28 T cell receptor beta chains came from one sample sequenced in a study of control samples from healthy donors and cancer patients. The table came from immunoSEQ multiplex PCR; TCRdb's copy has only in-frame clones and leaves some out. This table holds 130,000 to 150,000 clones, more than 85% found once. Sample: blood. All receptors derive from a man younger than 40 in good health.

The chain carries TRBV4-2 and TRBJ2-2; tentative D call: TRBD1 (5 bases). The CDR3 consists of 17 residues. CDR1 and CDR2 from the germline V gene are LGHNA and YNFKEQ. Trimming took 0 bases from V and 4 from J, leaving 15 bases between them. CDR3 sequence reads: CASSQDVGLPLTGELFF. CDR3 DNA: TGTGCCAGCAGCCAAGATGTGGGGCTCCCCCTCACCGGGGAGCTGTTTTTT.

The chain couples TRBV30 to TRBJ2-1, with TRBD2 identical over 12 bases. Germline-derived CDR1 and CDR2 are GTSNPN and SVGIG (reference sequence). The CDR3 has 15 residues. The CDR3 spells CARTSGESSYNEQFF. The CDR3 DNA follows: TGTGCGAGGACTAGCGGGGAGAGCTCCTACAATGAGCAGTTCTTC.

With regard to this clone: A read error may account for a junction end that differs from germline. This chain connects TRBV28 to TRBJ1-1; 7 bases are a match to TRBD1. The CDR3 consists of 13 residues. Germline CDR1 MDHEN, CDR2 SYDVKM. The CDR3 nucleotides read TGTGCCACTCACCCGGACAGGAACTCTGAAGCTTTCTTT. It encodes CATHPDRNSEAFF.

This clone came up once. This sequence joins TRBV5-1 and TRBJ2-4, with TRBD1 as a possible D gene (6 bases). V was trimmed by 1 base and J by 9 bases, leaving 17 bases between them. Germline assignment: CDR1 SGHRS and CDR2 YFSETQ. The CDR3 is made up of 15 amino acids. The CDR3 sequence: CASSLTLGQGPIQYF. CDR3 in DNA: TGCGCCAGCAGCTTGACACTGGGACAAGGACCCATTCAGTACTTC.

The rearrangement uses TRBV12-3 or TRBV12-4 and TRBJ2-7; 7 nucleotides agree with TRBD1. V lost 7 bases to trimming and J lost 6 bases; unmatched junction nucleotides: 6. The CDR3 contains 12 residues. Here the CDR3 reads CASTGQAPEQYF. The CDR3 DNA sequence: TGTGCCAGCACCGGACAGGCACCCGAGCAGTACTTC.

The V and J genes are TRBV19 and TRBJ1-3; no clear D. The germline V gene encodes CDR1 LNHDA and CDR2 SQIVND (reference sequence). The CDR3 sequence is 13 residues long. Trimming left V 4 bases short and J 2 bases short, with 6 bases between. This CDR3 reads CASSKVAGNTIYF. The CDR3 DNA reads TGTGCCAGTAGTAAGGTAGCTGGAAACACCATATATTTT.

This chain connects TRBV5-1 to TRBJ1-3, with 7 bases aligning to TRBD1. Germline V lookup: CDR1 SGHRS, CDR2 YFSETQ. This CDR3 spans 15 amino acids. V was clipped by 5 bases and J by 2 bases; unmatched bases: 7. The CDR3: CASRLTTGTGNTIYF. DNA for the CDR3: TGCGCCAGCAGACTCACGACAGGGACTGGAAACACCATATATTTT.

The rearrangement joins TRBV28 to TRBJ2-2, with 8 bases lining up with TRBD1. CDR1 and CDR2 (germline): MDHEN, SYDVKM. The ends lost 8 bases at V and 2 bases at J; junction bases unmatched: 7. The CDR3 is made up of 15 amino acids. CDR3 residues: CASYSDRANTGELFF. The DNA of the CDR3 is TGTGCCAGCTACTCGGACAGGGCTAACACCGGGGAGCTGTTTTTT.

The rearrangement links TRBV30 to TRBJ1-6; 9 bases map to TRBD1. Germline V gene lookup returns CDR1 GTSNPN and CDR2 SVGIG (reference sequence). This CDR3 spans 13 amino acids. CDR3 residues: CALNRGLNSPLHF. CDR3 sequence (DNA): TGTGCGCTTAACAGGGGGCTGAATTCACCCCTCCACTTT.

The V and J genes are TRBV4-2 and TRBJ1-4; no definite D call. Germline CDR1 and CDR2: LGHNA and YNFKEQ. The CDR3 extends over 16 amino acids. The V end was cut by 0 bases, the J end by 5 bases, with 13 bases between. CDR3 bases: TGTGCCAGCAGCCAAGAGGAGGCCAGACGAAATGAAAAACTGTTTTTT. This translates into CASSQEEARRNEKLFF.

As for this clone: One end of the junction is discordant with germline, which a read error may explain. This chain links TRBV27 with TRBJ1-2; tentative D call: TRBD1 (5 bases). This CDR3 is 9 amino acids long. Germline CDR1 reads MNHEY; CDR2 reads SMNVEV (reference sequence). CDR3 coding DNA: TGTGCCAGCATAAGACAGAGGGCCTTC. Its protein is CASIRQRAF.

The chain combines TRBV27 with TRBJ2-2, with 9 bases matching TRBD1. Germline loops: CDR1 MNHEY, CDR2 SMNVEV (reference sequence). J lost 1 base, V lost 6 bases, and 12 bases had no gene match. The CDR3 is made up of 18 amino acids. The CDR3, as DNA: TGTGCCAGCAGCTACCTGAGGCCGGGACAGGGGAACACCGGGGAGCTGTTTTTT. This translates into CASSYLRPGQGNTGELFF.

The chain carries TRBV18 and TRBJ1-6; 9 bases fit TRBD1. The CDR3 loop spans 15 amino acids. Germline loops: CDR1 KGHSH, CDR2 LQKENI. Unmatched junction bases numbered 4, after V lost 4 bases and J lost 6 bases. The CDR3 sequence is CASSRGTGSNSPLHF. DNA for the CDR3: TGTGCCAGCTCACGTGGGACAGGGAGTAATTCACCCCTCCACTTT.

V is TRBV5-4 and J is TRBJ1-2; TRBD1 aligns across 7 bases. There are 14 residues in the CDR3. Germline V gives CDR1 SGHNT, CDR2 YYREEE (reference sequence). V trimming: 1 base; J trimming: 7 bases; junction bases outside the gene matches: 7. CDR3 DNA: TGTGCCAGCAGCTTGAGGTCACAGGGGCTTGGCTACACCTTC. This gives the protein CASSLRSQGLGYTF.

This sequence joins TRBV7-9 and TRBJ2-7; D remains ambiguous. From germline, CDR1 is SEHNR and CDR2 FQNEAQ (reference sequence). The CDR3 has 13 residues. Trimming stripped 1 base from V and 7 bases from J, with 11 bases between. The CDR3 coding sequence is TGTGCCAGCAGCTTAGTCGTTCGACAAGAGCAGTACTTC. Residues: CASSLVVRQEQYF.

This clone was recorded only once. This chain links TRBV30 with TRBJ1-3; possible D gene TRBD1, 5 bases. V was shortened by 3 bases and J by 7 bases, with 16 bases between the two germline ends. The length of the CDR3 is 14 residues. Per germline, CDR1 GTSNPN and CDR2 SVGIG (reference sequence). This CDR3 reads CAWSPGGSGNTIYF. In nucleotides, the CDR3 is TGTGCCTGGAGCCCCGGGGGATCGGGGAACACCATATATTTT.

This clone came up once. V is TRBV11-3 and J is TRBJ1-6; 7 bases map to TRBD1. V was pared by 0 bases and J by 8 bases, with 16 bases of the junction left unmatched. The CDR3 loop spans 19 amino acids. The germline gives CDR1 SGHNT, CDR2 YENEEA. CDR3: CASSLDRPPVRGTDSPLHF. The CDR3 DNA is TGTGCCAGCAGCTTAGATCGGCCCCCTGTGCGCGGGACAGATTCACCCCTCCACTTT.

V gene TRBV9 combines with J gene TRBJ2-1; D possibly uses TRBD1 or TRBD2 (6 bases each). V lost 7 bases to trimming and J lost 0 bases, with 11 bases between them. CDR1 is SGDLS, CDR2 YYNGEE, per germline. The CDR3 is 14 amino acids. The CDR3 coding sequence is TGTGCCAGCGGAGGGGGAAGCTCCTACAATGAGCAGTTCTTC. It translates to CASGGGSSYNEQFF.

The rearrangement joins TRBV24-1 to TRBJ2-3, with 7 bases matching TRBD1. The CDR3 length is 17 residues. V gave up 4 bases and J gave up 0 bases; unmatched junction bases: 9. Germline CDR1 is KGHDR and CDR2 is SFDVKD. The chain's CDR3 is CATSETTGMGSTDTQYF. In nucleotides, the CDR3 is TGTGCCACCAGTGAAACGACAGGGATGGGGAGCACAGATACGCAGTATTTT.

A single count supports this clone. This chain links TRBV19 with TRBJ2-6, with D uncertain. CDR1 LNHDA and CDR2 SQIVND come from the germline V gene (reference sequence). V lost 3 bases, J lost 0 bases, and 3 bases lay in between. The CDR3 spans 14 residues. DNA for the CDR3: TGTGCCAGTAGTATCGTCTCTGGGGCCAACGTCCTGACTTTC. Amino acids: CASSIVSGANVLTF.

About this clone itself: The junction departs from germline at one end; a sequencing error may be responsible. The identical CDR3 is also encoded by other nucleotide sequences in the sample. The chain employs TRBV10-2 and TRBJ1-4; D perhaps matches TRBD1 (5 bases). This CDR3 has 15 amino acids. The germline V gene encodes CDR1 WSHSY and CDR2 SAAADI. This CDR3 reads CASSESTRGQEKLFF. For the CDR3, the DNA is TGTGCCAGCAGTGAGTCGACGAGGGGCCAGGAAAAACTGTTTTTT.

This clone was seen once. The gene calls are TRBV6-5 and TRBJ1-1, with D possibly being TRBD1 (6 bases). The CDR3 contains 14 residues. The V and J ends lost 6 bases and 6 bases respectively, with 17 bases between them. Germline CDR1 reads MNHEY; CDR2 reads SVGAGI. CDR3 sequence reads: CASRSEGGAAEAFF. CDR3 DNA sequence: TGTGCCAGCAGGTCCGAGGGGGGGGCGGCTGAAGCTTTCTTT.

The chain employs TRBV27 and TRBJ2-3; D unresolved. Per germline, CDR1 MNHEY and CDR2 SMNVEV (reference sequence). The germline V and J ends were trimmed by 6 bases and 0 bases, with 10 bases remaining between them. The CDR3 sequence is 14 residues long. CDR3 loop: CASSSRHSTDTQYF. The CDR3 DNA sequence: TGTGCCAGCAGCTCACGACACAGCACAGATACGCAGTATTTT.

Turning to this clone: Other DNA sequences in this sample translate to the same CDR3. The V gene is TRBV19, the J gene TRBJ1-5; D remains unclear. The V gene lost 2 bases and the J gene lost 0 bases, with 5 bases spanning the gap. Germline lookup yields CDR1 LNHDA and CDR2 SQIVND (reference sequence). The CDR3 contains 14 residues. The CDR3 nucleotides read TGTGCCAGTAGTATACCGGTTAGCAATCAGCCCCAGCATTTT. Its protein is CASSIPVSNQPQHF.

This clone was observed once. The chain uses TRBV9 and TRBJ1-2; tentatively, D is TRBD1 (5 bases). CDR1 and CDR2 from the germline V gene are SGDLS and YYNGEE. The germline V and J ends were trimmed by 3 bases and 5 bases, with 8 bases remaining between them. The CDR3 is 12 residues long. CDR3: CASSGGPYGYTF. In DNA form, the CDR3 reads TGTGCCAGCAGCGGGGGACCTTATGGCTACACCTTC.

V usage is TRBV5-4 and J usage is TRBJ2-3; no reliable D call. This CDR3 region has 14 residues. Deletions cut 4 bases from V and 2 bases from J, with 11 bases between. In germline, CDR1 is SGHNT, CDR2 YYREEE (reference sequence). The CDR3 sequence: CASSPGSLTDTQYF. The CDR3 DNA sequence: TGTGCCAGCAGCCCCGGCAGTCTCACAGATACGCAGTATTTT.

The chain recombines TRBV30 with TRBJ1-4, with 7 positions matching TRBD1. The germline gives CDR1 GTSNPN, CDR2 SVGIG (reference sequence). J gave up 7 bases and V 0 bases, and 8 bases lay outside the gene matches. The CDR3 is made up of 15 amino acids. This CDR3 reads CAWSVADRSSEKLFF. In DNA form, the CDR3 reads TGTGCCTGGAGTGTAGCGGACAGGTCAAGTGAAAAACTGTTTTTT.

The gene calls are TRBV7-3 and TRBJ2-1, with 15 bases lining up with TRBD2. CDR1 SGHTA and CDR2 FQGTGA come from the germline V gene. With 5 bases clipped from V and 10 bases from J, the junction kept 12 bases outside the gene matches. The CDR3 sequence is 17 residues long. The CDR3 is CASSLTYYGTSGGEQFF. CDR3 coding DNA: TGTGCCAGCAGCCTTACGTATTATGGGACTAGCGGGGGGGAGCAGTTCTTC. Together with reference TRBV7-3 and TRBJ2-1, the CDR3 gives the full variable domain: GAGVSQTPSNKVTEKGKYVELRCDPISGHTALYWYRQSLGQGPEFLIYFQGTGAADDSGLPNDRFFAVRPEGSVSTLKIQRTERGDSAVYLCASSLTYYGTSGGEQFFGPGTRLTVL.